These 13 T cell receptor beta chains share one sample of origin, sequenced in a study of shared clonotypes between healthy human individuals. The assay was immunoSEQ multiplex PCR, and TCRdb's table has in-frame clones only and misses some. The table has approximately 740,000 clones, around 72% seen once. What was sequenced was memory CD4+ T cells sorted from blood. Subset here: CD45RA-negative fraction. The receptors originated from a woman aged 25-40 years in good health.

This chain's CDR3 is CASTQSAVADSYEQYF. The CDR3 nucleotides are TGTGCCAGCACCCAGAGCGCCGTAGCGGACAGCTACGAGCAGTACTTC. The chain joins TRBV7-2 to TRBJ2-7; D possibly uses TRBD1 or TRBD2 (6 bases each). Germline CDR1 SGHTA, CDR2 FQGNSA. V was pared by 7 bases and J by 3 bases, with 22 bases between. The CDR3 totals 16 residues.

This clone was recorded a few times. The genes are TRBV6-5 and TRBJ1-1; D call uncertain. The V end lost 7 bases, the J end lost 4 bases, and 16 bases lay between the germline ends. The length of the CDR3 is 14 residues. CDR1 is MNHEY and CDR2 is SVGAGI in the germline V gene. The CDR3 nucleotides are TGTGCCAGCACCCCCTCGGGCGGGAGCACTGAAGCTTTCTTT. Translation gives CASTPSGGSTEAFF.

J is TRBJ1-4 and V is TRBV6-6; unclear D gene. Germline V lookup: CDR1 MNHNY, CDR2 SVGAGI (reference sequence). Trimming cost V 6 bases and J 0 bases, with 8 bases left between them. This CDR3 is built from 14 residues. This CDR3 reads CASSAPTTNEKLFF. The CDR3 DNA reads TGTGCCAGCAGCGCCCCCACAACTAATGAAAAACTGTTTTTT.

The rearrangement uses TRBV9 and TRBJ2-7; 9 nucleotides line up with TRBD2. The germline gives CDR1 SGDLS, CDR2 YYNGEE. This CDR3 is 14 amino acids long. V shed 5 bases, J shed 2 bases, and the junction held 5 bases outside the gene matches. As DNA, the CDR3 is TGTGCCAGCAGTGAGACTAGCGGACCCTACGAGCAGTACTTC. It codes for CASSETSGPYEQYF.

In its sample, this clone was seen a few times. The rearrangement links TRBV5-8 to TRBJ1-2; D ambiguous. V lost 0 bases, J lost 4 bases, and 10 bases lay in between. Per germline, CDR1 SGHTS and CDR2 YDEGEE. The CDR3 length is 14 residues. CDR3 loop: CASSLAIGSYGYTF. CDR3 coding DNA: TGTGCCAGCAGCTTGGCCATCGGGAGCTATGGCTACACCTTC.

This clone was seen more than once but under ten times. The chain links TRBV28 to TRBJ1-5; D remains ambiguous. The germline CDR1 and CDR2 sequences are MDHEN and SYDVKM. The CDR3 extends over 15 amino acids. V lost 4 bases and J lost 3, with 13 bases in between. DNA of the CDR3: TGTGCCAGCAGTTCTAGCGGCGCTTACAATCAGCCCCAGCATTTT. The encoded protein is CASSSSGAYNQPQHF.

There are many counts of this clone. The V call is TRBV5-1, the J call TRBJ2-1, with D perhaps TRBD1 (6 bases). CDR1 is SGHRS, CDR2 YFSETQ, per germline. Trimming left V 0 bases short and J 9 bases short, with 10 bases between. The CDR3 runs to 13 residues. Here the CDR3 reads CASSLDRVAEQFF. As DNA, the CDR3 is TGCGCCAGCAGCTTGGACAGGGTAGCTGAGCAGTTCTTC.

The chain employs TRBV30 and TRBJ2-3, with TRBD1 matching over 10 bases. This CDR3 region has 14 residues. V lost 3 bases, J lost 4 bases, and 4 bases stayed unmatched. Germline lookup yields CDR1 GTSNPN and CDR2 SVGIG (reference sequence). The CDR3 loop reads CAWSPGTGADTQYF. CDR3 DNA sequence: TGTGCCTGGAGCCCCGGGACAGGGGCAGATACGCAGTATTTT.

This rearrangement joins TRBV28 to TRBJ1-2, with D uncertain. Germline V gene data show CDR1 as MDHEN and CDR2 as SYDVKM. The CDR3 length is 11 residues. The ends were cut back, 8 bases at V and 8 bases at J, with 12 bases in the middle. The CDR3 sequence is CASLRGHGYTF. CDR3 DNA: TGTGCCAGCCTAAGAGGGCACGGCTACACCTTC.

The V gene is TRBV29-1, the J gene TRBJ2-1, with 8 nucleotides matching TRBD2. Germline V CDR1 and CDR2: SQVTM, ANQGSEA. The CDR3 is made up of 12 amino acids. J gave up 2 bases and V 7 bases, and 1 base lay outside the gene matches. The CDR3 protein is CSATSAYNEQFF. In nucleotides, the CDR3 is TGCAGCGCGACTAGCGCCTACAATGAGCAGTTCTTC.

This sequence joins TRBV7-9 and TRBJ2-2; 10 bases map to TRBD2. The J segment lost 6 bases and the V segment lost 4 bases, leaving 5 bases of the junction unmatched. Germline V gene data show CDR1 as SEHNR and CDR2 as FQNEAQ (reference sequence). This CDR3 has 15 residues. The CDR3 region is CASSYWTSGSGELFF. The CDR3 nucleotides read TGTGCCAGCAGCTACTGGACTAGCGGTTCCGGGGAGCTGTTTTTT. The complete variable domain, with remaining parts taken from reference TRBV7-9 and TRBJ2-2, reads DTGVSQNPRHKITKRGQNVTFRCDPISEHNRLYWYRQTLGQGPEFLTYFQNEAQLEKSRLLSDRFSAERPKGSFSTLEIQRTEQGDSAMYLCASSYWTSGSGELFFGEGSRLTVL.

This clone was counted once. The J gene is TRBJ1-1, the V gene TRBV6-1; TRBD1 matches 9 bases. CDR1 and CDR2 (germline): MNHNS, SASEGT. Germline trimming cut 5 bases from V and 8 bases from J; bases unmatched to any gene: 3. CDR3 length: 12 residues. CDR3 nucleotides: TGTGCCAGCAGTATGACAGGGGGAGAAGCTTTCTTT. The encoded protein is CASSMTGGEAFF.

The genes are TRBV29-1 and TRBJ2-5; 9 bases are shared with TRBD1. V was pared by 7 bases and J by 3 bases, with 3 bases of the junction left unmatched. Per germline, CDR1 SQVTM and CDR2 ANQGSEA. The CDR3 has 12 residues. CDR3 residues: CSGRQGEETQYF. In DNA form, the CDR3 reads TGCAGCGGCCGACAGGGGGAAGAGACCCAGTACTTC.